A single sample is the source of the 28 T cell receptor beta chains below, sequenced in a study of blood T cell repertoires in COVID-19 (TCRdb year 2020). Libraries came from the immunoSEQ multiplex PCR assay. Sourced from immuneACCESS, this table was stored by TCRdb with only in-frame sequences that have V and J called. A share of the clones is absent; for the studies checked, an unresolved V gene accounts for under half, and the remainder has no known explanation. The sample data list about 210,000 clones, and 81% of these were observed just once. About 8.9% of the sample comes from the top ten. Specimen: PBMCs or T cells enriched from blood (not recorded which). The receptors here all came from a woman between 45 and 60 years old with acute COVID-19.

The rearrangement uses TRBV7-2 and TRBJ1-2, with a possible D match to TRBD1 (6 bases). V lost 7 bases and J 2 bases, leaving 11 bases between the germline ends. The CDR3 covers 13 residues. The germline V gene has CDR1 SGHTA and CDR2 FQGNSA. The CDR3 spells CASTPDRNYGYTF. The DNA for the CDR3 is TGTGCCAGCACCCCCGACAGGAACTATGGCTACACCTTC.

This chain's CDR3 is CASSPRGPYEQYF. DNA for the CDR3: TGCGCCAGCAGCCCCAGGGGACCCTACGAGCAGTACTTC. The gene calls are TRBV4-1 and TRBJ2-7; D is perhaps TRBD1 (6 bases). V was cut by 4 bases and J by 2 bases, with 9 bases left in between. CDR1 is MGHRA, CDR2 YSYEKL, per germline. The CDR3 length is 13 residues.

The CDR3 DNA is TGTGCCAGCAGTCTGACCGGGTCCCCAATTAACTATGGCTACACCTTC. Translated, it gives CASSLTGSPINYGYTF. The chain carries TRBV27 and TRBJ1-2; D is ambiguous. The CDR3 is made up of 16 amino acids. Per the germline V gene, CDR1 is MNHEY and CDR2 is SMNVEV (reference sequence). The V end was cut by 5 bases, the J end by 1 base, with 17 bases between.

The chain is built from TRBV7-9 and TRBJ1-6; the match to TRBD1 covers 12 bases. Germline V CDR1 and CDR2: SEHNR, FQNEAQ (reference sequence). V lost 4 bases, J lost 6 bases, and 10 bases stayed unmatched. CDR3 length equals 18 residues. For the CDR3, the DNA is TGTGCCAGCAGCTCCGGGACAGGGGGCGCACTGGTTAATTCACCCCTCCACTTT. It translates to CASSSGTGGALVNSPLHF.

The chain has TRBV5-6 and TRBJ1-6; D is perhaps TRBD1 (5 bases). CDR3 length: 16 amino acids. Per the germline V gene, CDR1 is SGHDT and CDR2 is YYEEEE. Between the trimmed V and J ends, which lost 4 bases and 3 bases, there was a span of 14 bases. The CDR3 bases are TGTGCCAGCAGCAAGGGGATATCGATCTATAATTCACCCCTCCACTTT. It yields the protein CASSKGISIYNSPLHF.

This chain uses TRBV7-3 with TRBJ2-1; D call uncertain. V lost 1 base to trimming and J lost 0 bases, with 16 bases between them. CDR1 is SGHTA, CDR2 FQGTGA, per germline. CDR3 length equals 18 residues. DNA for the CDR3: TGTGCCAGCAGCTTAAATTCTGGCGGTCCCAGCTCCTACAATGAGCAGTTCTTC. Translating it yields CASSLNSGGPSSYNEQFF.

The rearrangement uses TRBV5-4 and TRBJ2-7; 8 bases are a match to TRBD1. Germline loops: CDR1 SGHNT, CDR2 YYREEE (reference sequence). V dropped 4 bases and J dropped 3; count of bases not matched to a gene: 6. This CDR3 contains 14 residues. The CDR3 DNA follows: TGTGCCAGCAGCGGACAGGGCCACCTCTACGAGCAGTACTTC. It is translated as CASSGQGHLYEQYF. Based on the CDR3 plus reference TRBV5-4 and TRBJ2-7, the full variable domain is ETGVTQSPTHLIKTRGQQVTLRCSSQSGHNTVSWYQQALGQGPQFIFQYYREEENGRGNFPPRFSGLQFPNYSSELNVNALELDDSALYLCASSGQGHLYEQYFGPGTRLTVT.

The chain uses TRBV4-3 and TRBJ1-4; D gene ambiguous. This CDR3 has 13 amino acids. The V gene lost 1 base and the J gene lost 4 bases, with 4 bases spanning the gap. Per germline, CDR1 LGHNA and CDR2 YSLEER. The CDR3 sequence: CASSQVINEKLFF. CDR3 DNA sequence: TGCGCCAGCAGCCAAGTAATTAATGAAAAACTGTTTTTT.

The chain links TRBV6-5 to TRBJ1-1, with D possibly being TRBD1 (5 bases). The CDR3 spans 13 residues. Trimming took off 6 bases at V and 7 bases at J, with 15 bases between the two ends. CDR1 is MNHEY and CDR2 is SVGAGI in the germline V gene. The CDR3 sequence: CASSLRGGFEAFF. The CDR3 DNA follows: TGTGCCAGCAGCTTAAGGGGAGGATTTGAAGCTTTCTTT.

J is TRBJ2-5 and V is TRBV11-2; D is uncertain. Trimming left V 1 base short and J 5 bases short, with 5 bases between. CDR1 SGHAT and CDR2 FQNNGV come from the germline V gene. The CDR3 totals 12 residues. DNA of the CDR3: TGTGCCAGCAGCTTAGGGGCGGAGACCCAGTACTTC. Translating it yields CASSLGAETQYF.

J is TRBJ2-7 and V is TRBV6-5; the match to TRBD1 covers 7 bases. V dropped 8 bases and J dropped 1; count of bases not matched to a gene: 8. CDR1 is MNHEY, CDR2 SVGAGI, per germline. The CDR3 has 14 residues. The CDR3 coding sequence is TGTGCCAGCGTGATGACAGGGTCGTCCTACGAGCAGTACTTC. This translates into CASVMTGSSYEQYF.

This clone has only one observation. This chain links TRBV5-1 with TRBJ2-3, with D perhaps matching TRBD2 (5 bases). This CDR3 comprises 17 residues. The V and J ends lost 0 bases and 4 bases respectively, with 18 bases between them. CDR1 is SGHRS, CDR2 YFSETQ, per germline. CDR3 in amino acids: CASSLGSGSPGADTQYF. As DNA, the CDR3 is TGCGCCAGCAGCTTGGGGTCGGGATCCCCGGGTGCAGATACGCAGTATTTT. Complete variable domain (other parts from reference TRBV5-1 and TRBJ2-3): KAGVTQTPRYLIKTRGQQVTLSCSPISGHRSVSWYQQTPGQGLQFLFEYFSETQRNKGNFPGRFSGRQFSNSRSEMNVSTLELGDSALYLCASSLGSGSPGADTQYFGPGTRLTVL.

The chain recombines TRBV7-9 with TRBJ2-7; 9 bases map to TRBD2. Germline V gene lookup returns CDR1 SEHNR and CDR2 FQNEAQ (reference sequence). The trim removed 4 bases at V and 3 bases at J, leaving 4 bases unmatched. The CDR3 loop spans 14 amino acids. The CDR3 region has the DNA TGTGCCAGCAGCTCGACTAGCGGAGGCTACGAGCAGTACTTC. Amino acid sequence: CASSSTSGGYEQYF.

This chain links TRBV6-2 or TRBV6-3 with TRBJ2-3, with 14 bases identical to TRBD2. The CDR3 has 16 residues. Looked up from germline, CDR1 is MNHEY and CDR2 is SVGEGT. After removal of 4 bases from V and 4 bases from J, the junction contained 4 bases not matched to a gene. Here the CDR3 reads CASSWGLAGVADTQYF. The CDR3, as DNA: TGTGCCAGCAGTTGGGGACTAGCGGGAGTGGCAGATACGCAGTATTTT.

The rearrangement uses TRBV29-1 and TRBJ2-7, with 9 bases that match TRBD1. The CDR3 runs to 10 residues. J was trimmed by 9 bases and V by 6 bases; bases with no gene match: 3. Germline CDR1 and CDR2: SQVTM and ANQGSEA. The CDR3 sequence is CSVKQGAQYF. The CDR3 DNA is TGCAGCGTCAAACAGGGGGCGCAGTACTTC.

The rearrangement uses TRBV28 and TRBJ2-5; the D gene is possibly TRBD1 (5 bases). There are 17 residues in the CDR3. V dropped 2 bases and J dropped 0 bases, with 16 bases sitting between them. CDR1 is MDHEN and CDR2 is SYDVKM in the germline V gene. The chain's CDR3 is CASSLAFLGRDQETQYF. CDR3 nucleotides: TGTGCCAGCAGTTTAGCGTTTTTGGGCAGGGACCAAGAGACCCAGTACTTC.

The J gene is TRBJ1-2, the V gene TRBV27; TRBD1 matches at 9 bases. The CDR3 runs 15 residues. V was pared by 6 bases and J by 3 bases, with 8 bases of the junction left unmatched. Germline loops: CDR1 MNHEY, CDR2 SMNVEV (reference sequence). The CDR3 DNA reads as TGTGCCAGCAGACGGGACAGGGCCCATTACTATGGCTACACCTTC. This translates into CASRRDRAHYYGYTF.

The chain couples TRBV4-3 to TRBJ1-2; 7 nucleotides agree with TRBD1. Per germline, CDR1 LGHNA and CDR2 YSLEER. There are 16 residues in the CDR3. Germline trimming cut 0 bases from V and 4 bases from J; bases unmatched to any gene: 8. The DNA of the CDR3 is TGCGCCAGCAGCCAAGATTCGGGACAGTCCGGCTATGGCTACACCTTC. Its protein is CASSQDSGQSGYGYTF.

V is TRBV13 and J is TRBJ2-3; D gene uncertain. The CDR3 consists of 18 residues. V lost 5 bases to trimming and J lost 0 bases, with 21 bases between them. Germline-derived CDR1 and CDR2 are PRHDT and FYEKMQ (reference sequence). The CDR3 DNA reads TGTGCCAGCAGCGCGAGGTCCTCCCCCCAATTTAGCACAGATACGCAGTATTTT. The encoded protein is CASSARSSPQFSTDTQYF.

Regarding this clone: At the DNA level, this CDR3 is encoded by other sequences in the same sample as well. The rearrangement uses TRBV6-5 and TRBJ1-2; D perhaps matches TRBD1 (5 bases). The CDR3 consists of 13 residues. V lost 5 bases and J lost 3, with 10 bases in between. The germline CDR1 and CDR2 sequences are MNHEY and SVGAGI. In DNA form, the CDR3 reads TGTGCCAGCAGTCCGACGGGGGACTATGGCTACACCTTC. Its translation: CASSPTGDYGYTF.

This chain connects TRBV7-8 to TRBJ2-2, with D perhaps matching TRBD2 (6 bases). The germline V gene encodes CDR1 SGHVS and CDR2 FQNEAQ. V shed 6 bases and J shed 4 bases, with 15 bases lying between them. The CDR3 is 15 amino acids. CDR3 coding DNA: TGTGCCAGCAGTTCCGGGACTCCTAGCACCGGGGAGCTGTTTTTT. This encodes CASSSGTPSTGELFF.

This chain links TRBV18 with TRBJ2-3, with 8 bases identical to TRBD2. Looked up from germline, CDR1 is KGHSH and CDR2 is LQKENI. The V gene end was trimmed by 5 bases and the J gene end by 2 bases; junction bases not matched to a gene: 6. This CDR3 is 15 amino acids long. CDR3 in DNA: TGTGCCAGCTCAATTGTAGCGGGGCTCACAGATACGCAGTATTTT. Translating gives CASSIVAGLTDTQYF.

The J gene is TRBJ1-2, the V gene TRBV14, with a weak D call TRBD1 (5 bases). The V and J ends lost 2 bases and 8 bases respectively, with 15 bases between them. The V gene's germline CDR1 is SGHDN and CDR2 FVKESK. This CDR3 has 14 amino acids. CDR3 DNA sequence: TGTGCCAGCAGCCAACGGGGGTCCAGTGGCGGCTACACCTTC. It encodes CASSQRGSSGGYTF.

CDR3 amino acids: CASSQDRVSGTEAFF. The CDR3 bases are TGCGCCAGCAGCCAAGACAGGGTGAGTGGCACTGAAGCTTTCTTT. V is TRBV4-1 and J is TRBJ1-1; tentative D call: TRBD1 (5 bases). CDR1 and CDR2 (germline): MGHRA, YSYEKL. CDR3 length equals 15 residues. Between the trimmed V and J ends, which lost 0 bases and 4 bases, there was a span of 12 bases.

This chain connects TRBV6-5 to TRBJ2-3; 9 nucleotides align to TRBD2. The CDR3 length is 15 residues. Germline CDR1 MNHEY, CDR2 SVGAGI. V gave up 2 bases and J gave up 3 bases; unmatched junction bases: 3. In DNA, the CDR3 is TGTGCCAGCAGTTACGGGACTAGCAGAACAGATACGCAGTATTTT. Its translation: CASSYGTSRTDTQYF.

This clone has just a few counts. This rearrangement joins TRBV9 to TRBJ1-2, with 10 positions matching TRBD1. The CDR3 has 15 amino acids. Germline V CDR1 and CDR2: SGDLS, YYNGEE. Unmatched junction bases numbered 6, after V lost 3 bases and J lost 4 bases. The CDR3 region is CASSAQDRGFYGYTF. In DNA form, the CDR3 reads TGTGCCAGCAGCGCCCAGGACAGGGGGTTCTATGGCTACACCTTC. Filled out from reference TRBV9 and TRBJ1-2, the complete variable domain reads DSGVTQTPKHLITATGQRVTLRCSPRSGDLSVYWYQQSLDQGLQFLIQYYNGEERAKGNILERFSAQQFPDLHSELNLSSLELGDSALYFCASSAQDRGFYGYTFGSGTRLTVV.

This chain joins TRBV4-1 and TRBJ2-1, with a weak D call TRBD1 (6 bases). Germline V CDR1 and CDR2: MGHRA, YSYEKL. With 0 bases removed from V and 7 bases from J, the gap between germline ends came to 19 bases. The CDR3 is made up of 17 amino acids. The CDR3 protein is CASSQDIRGGLRNEQFF. The CDR3 DNA reads as TGCGCCAGCAGCCAAGATATCCGTGGGGGCCTGCGAAATGAGCAGTTCTTC.

The chain couples TRBV4-2 to TRBJ1-4; D is uncertain. V lost 2 bases to trimming and J lost 8 bases, with 6 bases between them. Germline lookup yields CDR1 LGHNA and CDR2 YNFKEQ. The CDR3 extends over 12 amino acids. The CDR3 reads CASSQSGEKLFF. The CDR3 DNA follows: TGTGCCAGCAGCCAATCGGGGGAAAAACTGTTTTTT.